The TCR beta chain described here comes from a study of CXCR3-negative and CXCR3-positive naive CD8 T cells. UMI labels and 5' RACE were used to prepare the TRB cDNA libraries. One entry per CDR3 protein, without DNA, is what TCRdb gives after re-calling the 5' RACE reads. The repertoire shows 50,000 to 75,000 distinct CDR3 sequences; the top ten hold roughly 4.2%. Study-wide findings and caveats: The level of CXCR3 expression partially decreased after cryopreservation; the majority of assays used fresh PBMCs.

The length of the CDR3 is 19 residues. Germline CDR1 is SGHVS and CDR2 is FNYEAQ. Worth noting for this clonotype: What it binds is not known.

The specimen was naive CXCR3- CD8+ T cells from blood. Specified subset: CD45RO-CCR7+CD27+CD95- naive CD8+ T cells lacking CXCR3 (TNR3-). The V gene is TRBV7-6, the J gene TRBJ2-1; there is no DNA to check the TCRdb D call of TRBD1. The TCR was taken from a human donor in good health. Some clones in this sample may be carry-over from other donors' samples. The CDR3 loop reads CASSLSSVQGWGVYNEQFF.